This entry concerns a single T cell receptor (beta chain). The target antigen is unknown. Oncomine TCR Beta short-read sequencing was applied to DNA from cultured CD4+ T cells. From the PCR reads, TCRdb called clonotypes with MiXCR, one entry per CDR3 protein. Altogether about 20,000 distinct CDR3 sequences are present, about four fifths being singletons, with the ten largest covering approximately 17%. This sample is part of a study of vaccination and CD4 T cells after COVID-19. General study points: Convalescent patients had a median around 90% of post-vaccine SARS-CoV-2-reactive clones that were detected only after vaccination, not before it.

The CDR3 has 13 amino acids. V was clipped by 6 bases and J by 0 bases, with 6 bases between them. The treatment is: roughly 10-day PBMC culture with coronavirus spike peptide pools or control peptides (ViraFEST assay). This sequence originates from a human donor who received a COVID-19 vaccine. The chain links TRBV12-3 or TRBV12-4 to TRBJ1-5; D remains ambiguous. Sample: CD4+ T cells from blood, cultured in vitro, taken after SARS-CoV-2 vaccination. The CDR3 sequence is CASRIDSNQPQHF. DNA of the CDR3: TGTGCCAGCAGGATCGATAGCAATCAGCCCCAGCATTTT.